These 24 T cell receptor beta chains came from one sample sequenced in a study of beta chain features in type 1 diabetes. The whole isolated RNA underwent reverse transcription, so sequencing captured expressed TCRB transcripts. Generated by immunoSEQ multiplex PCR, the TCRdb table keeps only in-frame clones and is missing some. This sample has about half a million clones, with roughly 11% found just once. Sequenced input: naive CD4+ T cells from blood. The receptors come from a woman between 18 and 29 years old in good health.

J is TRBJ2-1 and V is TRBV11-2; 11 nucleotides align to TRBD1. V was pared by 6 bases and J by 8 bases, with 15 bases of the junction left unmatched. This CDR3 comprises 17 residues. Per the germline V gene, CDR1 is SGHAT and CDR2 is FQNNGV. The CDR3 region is CASRPISGTGGWDEQFF. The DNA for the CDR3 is TGTGCCAGCAGACCGATCTCCGGGACAGGGGGTTGGGATGAGCAGTTCTTC.

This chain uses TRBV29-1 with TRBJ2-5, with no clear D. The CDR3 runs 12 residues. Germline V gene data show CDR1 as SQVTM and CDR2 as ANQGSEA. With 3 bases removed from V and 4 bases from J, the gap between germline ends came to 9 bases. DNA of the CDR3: TGCAGCGTTGAGGTGGGAACAGAGACCCAGTACTTC. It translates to CSVEVGTETQYF.

The CDR3 spells CASRRQGSTDTQYF. CDR3 DNA sequence: TGTGCCAGCAGACGACAGGGGAGCACAGATACGCAGTATTTT. The chain recombines TRBV6-6 with TRBJ2-3; TRBD1 matches 8 bases. V lost 6 bases, J lost 0 bases, and 2 bases stayed unmatched. The germline gives CDR1 MNHNY, CDR2 SVGAGI (reference sequence). This CDR3 is 14 amino acids long.

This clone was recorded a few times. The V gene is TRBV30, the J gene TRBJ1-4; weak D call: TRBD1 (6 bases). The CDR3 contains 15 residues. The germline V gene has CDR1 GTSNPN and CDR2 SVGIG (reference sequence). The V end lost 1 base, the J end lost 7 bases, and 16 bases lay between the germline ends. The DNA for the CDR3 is TGTGCCTGGAGTGCATCACAGGGAACGGGTGAAAAACTGTTTTTT. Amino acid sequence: CAWSASQGTGEKLFF.

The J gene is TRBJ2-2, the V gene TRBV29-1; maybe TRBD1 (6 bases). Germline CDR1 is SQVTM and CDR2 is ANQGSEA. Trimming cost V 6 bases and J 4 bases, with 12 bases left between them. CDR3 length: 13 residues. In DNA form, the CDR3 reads TGCAGCGTCCATAACAGGGCCACCGGGGAGCTGTTTTTT. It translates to CSVHNRATGELFF.

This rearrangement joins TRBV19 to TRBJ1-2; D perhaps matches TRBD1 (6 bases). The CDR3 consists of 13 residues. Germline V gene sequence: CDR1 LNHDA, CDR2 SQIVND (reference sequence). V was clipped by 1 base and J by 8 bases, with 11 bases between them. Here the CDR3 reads CASSIARTDGYTF. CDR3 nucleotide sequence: TGTGCCAGTAGTATAGCCCGGACAGACGGCTACACCTTC.

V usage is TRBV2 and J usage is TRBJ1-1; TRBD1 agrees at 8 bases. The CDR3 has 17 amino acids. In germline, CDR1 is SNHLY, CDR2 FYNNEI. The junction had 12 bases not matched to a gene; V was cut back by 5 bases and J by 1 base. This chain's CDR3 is CASSRSPQGAGNTEAFF. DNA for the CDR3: TGTGCCAGCAGTCGTTCGCCGCAGGGGGCCGGGAACACTGAAGCTTTCTTT.

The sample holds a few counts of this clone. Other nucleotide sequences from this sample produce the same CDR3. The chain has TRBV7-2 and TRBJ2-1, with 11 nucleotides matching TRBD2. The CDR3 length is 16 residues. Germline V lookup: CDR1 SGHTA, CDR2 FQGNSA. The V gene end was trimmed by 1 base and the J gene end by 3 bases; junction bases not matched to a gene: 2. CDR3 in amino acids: CASSLGLAGSYNEQFF. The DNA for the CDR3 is TGTGCCAGCAGCTTAGGACTAGCGGGGAGCTACAATGAGCAGTTCTTC.

The CDR3 region has the DNA TGCGCCAGCAGCTTCGGGACAGGAGCTAACTATGGCTACACCTTC. It translates to CASSFGTGANYGYTF. J is TRBJ1-2 and V is TRBV5-1; 8 bases line up with TRBD1. The CDR3 totals 15 residues. Germline trimming cut 2 bases from V and 0 bases from J; bases unmatched to any gene: 3. Germline CDR1 reads SGHRS; CDR2 reads YFSETQ.

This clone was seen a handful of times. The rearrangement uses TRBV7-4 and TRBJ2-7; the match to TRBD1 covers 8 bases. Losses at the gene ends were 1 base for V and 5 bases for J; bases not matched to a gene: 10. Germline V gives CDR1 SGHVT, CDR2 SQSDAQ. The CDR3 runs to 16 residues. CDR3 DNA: TGTGCCAGCAGCTTAGGGTGGATTGGACAGGGCCACGAGCAGTACTTC. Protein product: CASSLGWIGQGHEQYF.

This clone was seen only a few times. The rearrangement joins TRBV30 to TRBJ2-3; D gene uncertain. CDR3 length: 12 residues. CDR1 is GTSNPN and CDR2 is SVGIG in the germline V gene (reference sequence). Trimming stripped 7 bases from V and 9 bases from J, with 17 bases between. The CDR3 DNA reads TGTGCCTTCCGGGCCCAGCCGGGCACGCAGTATTTT. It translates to CAFRAQPGTQYF.

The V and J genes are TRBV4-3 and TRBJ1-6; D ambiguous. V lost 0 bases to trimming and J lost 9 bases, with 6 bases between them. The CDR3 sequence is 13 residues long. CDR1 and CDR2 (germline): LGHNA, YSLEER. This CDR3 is CASSQDRGSPLHF. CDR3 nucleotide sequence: TGCGCCAGCAGCCAAGATCGAGGTTCACCCCTCCACTTT.

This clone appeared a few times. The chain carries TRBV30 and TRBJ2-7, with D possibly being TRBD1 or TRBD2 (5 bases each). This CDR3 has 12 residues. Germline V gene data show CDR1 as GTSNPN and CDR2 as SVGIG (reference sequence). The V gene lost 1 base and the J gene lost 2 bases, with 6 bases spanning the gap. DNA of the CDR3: TGTGCCTGGAGTGGGGGACCCTACGAGCAGTACTTC. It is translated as CAWSGGPYEQYF.

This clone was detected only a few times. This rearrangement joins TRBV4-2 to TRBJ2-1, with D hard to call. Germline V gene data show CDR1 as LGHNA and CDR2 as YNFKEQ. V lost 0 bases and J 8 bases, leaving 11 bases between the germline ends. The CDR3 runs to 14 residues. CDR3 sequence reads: CASSQDLALYEQFF. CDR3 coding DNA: TGTGCCAGCAGCCAAGATCTCGCGTTGTATGAGCAGTTCTTC.

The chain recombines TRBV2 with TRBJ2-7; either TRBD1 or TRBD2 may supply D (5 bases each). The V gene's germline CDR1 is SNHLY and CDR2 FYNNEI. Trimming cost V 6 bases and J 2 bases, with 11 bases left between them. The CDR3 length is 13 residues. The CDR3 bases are TGTGCCAGCAGCTGGGACGCGGCCTACGAGCAGTACGTC. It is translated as CASSWDAAYEQYV.

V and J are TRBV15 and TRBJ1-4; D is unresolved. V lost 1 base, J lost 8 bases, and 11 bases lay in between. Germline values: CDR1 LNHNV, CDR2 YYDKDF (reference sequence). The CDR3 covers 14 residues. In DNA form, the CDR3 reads TGTGCCACCAGCAGAGTCGACATCCCGGAAAAACTGTTTTTT. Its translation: CATSRVDIPEKLFF.

The CDR3 is CASSLLENTEAFF. The CDR3 bases are TGTGCCAGCAGTTTATTGGAGAACACTGAAGCTTTCTTT. The V gene is TRBV28, the J gene TRBJ1-1; D gene unclear. The CDR3 covers 13 residues. Germline-derived CDR1 and CDR2 are MDHEN and SYDVKM. Trimming cost V 1 base and J 1 base, with 4 bases left between them.

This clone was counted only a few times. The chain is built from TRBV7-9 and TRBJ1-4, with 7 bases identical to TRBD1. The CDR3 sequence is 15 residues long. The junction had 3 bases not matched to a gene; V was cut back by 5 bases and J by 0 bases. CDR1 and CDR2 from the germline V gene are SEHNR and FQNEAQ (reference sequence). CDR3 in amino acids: CASSPGTATNEKLFF. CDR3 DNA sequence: TGTGCCAGCAGCCCAGGGACAGCAACTAATGAAAAACTGTTTTTT.

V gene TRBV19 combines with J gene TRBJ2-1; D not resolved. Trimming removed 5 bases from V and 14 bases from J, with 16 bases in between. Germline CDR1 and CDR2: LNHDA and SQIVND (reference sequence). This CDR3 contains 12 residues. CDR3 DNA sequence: TGTGCCAGTAGTCCTCGGACCTATCCGGAGTTCTTC. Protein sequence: CASSPRTYPEFF.

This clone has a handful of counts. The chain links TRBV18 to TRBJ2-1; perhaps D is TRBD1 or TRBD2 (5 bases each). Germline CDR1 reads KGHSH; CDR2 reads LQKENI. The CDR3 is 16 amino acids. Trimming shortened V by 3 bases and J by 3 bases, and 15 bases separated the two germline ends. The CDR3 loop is CASSPGAASVYNEQFF. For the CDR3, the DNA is TGTGCCAGCTCACCCGGGGCGGCCTCCGTCTACAATGAGCAGTTCTTC. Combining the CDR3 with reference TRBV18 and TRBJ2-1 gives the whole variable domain NAGVMQNPRHLVRRRGQEARLRCSPMKGHSHVYWYRQLPEEGLKFMVYLQKENIIDESGMPKERFSAEFPKEGPSILRIQQVVRGDSAAYFCASSPGAASVYNEQFFGPGTRLTVL.

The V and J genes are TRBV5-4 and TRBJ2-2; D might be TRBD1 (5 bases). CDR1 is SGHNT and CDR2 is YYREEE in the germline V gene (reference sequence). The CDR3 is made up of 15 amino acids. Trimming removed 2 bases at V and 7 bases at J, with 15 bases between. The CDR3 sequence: CASSFSPRVIGELFF. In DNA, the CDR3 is TGTGCCAGCAGCTTCAGCCCCAGGGTGATCGGGGAGCTGTTTTTT.

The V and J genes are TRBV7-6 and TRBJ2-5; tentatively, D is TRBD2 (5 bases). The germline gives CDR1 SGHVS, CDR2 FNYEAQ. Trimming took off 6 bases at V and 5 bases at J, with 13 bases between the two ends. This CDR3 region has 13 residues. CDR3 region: CASSYRGLETQYF. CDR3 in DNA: TGTGCCAGCAGTTACAGAGGGCTCGAGACCCAGTACTTC.

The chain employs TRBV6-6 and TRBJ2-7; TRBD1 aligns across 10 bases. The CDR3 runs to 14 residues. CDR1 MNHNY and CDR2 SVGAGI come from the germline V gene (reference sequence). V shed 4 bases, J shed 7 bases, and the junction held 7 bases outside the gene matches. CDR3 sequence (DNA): TGTGCCAGCAGTTCGACAGGGGGCAGTTTAGAGCAGTACTTC. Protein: CASSSTGGSLEQYF.

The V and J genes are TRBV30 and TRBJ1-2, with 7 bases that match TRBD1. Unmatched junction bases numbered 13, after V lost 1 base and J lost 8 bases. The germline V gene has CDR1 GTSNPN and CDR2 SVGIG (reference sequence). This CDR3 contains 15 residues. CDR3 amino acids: CAWSDYRGRMGGYTF. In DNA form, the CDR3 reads TGTGCCTGGAGTGACTACAGGGGACGAATGGGAGGCTACACCTTC.